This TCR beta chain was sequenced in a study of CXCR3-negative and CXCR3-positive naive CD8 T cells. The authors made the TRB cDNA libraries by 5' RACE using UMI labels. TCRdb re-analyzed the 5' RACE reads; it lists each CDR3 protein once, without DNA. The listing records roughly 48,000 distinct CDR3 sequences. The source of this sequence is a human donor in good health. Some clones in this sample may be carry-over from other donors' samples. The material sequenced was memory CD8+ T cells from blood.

The CDR3 spells CASGLGGLTEAFF. V and J are TRBV25-1 and TRBJ1-1; no DNA is available, so the TRBD1 call from TCRdb remains unchecked. CDR1 is MGHDK and CDR2 is SYGVNS in the germline V gene. The CDR3 totals 13 residues.